This TCR beta chain is from a study of cytomegalovirus exposure and HLA in healthy donors. Findings of the study overall: Investigators reported more than 150 TCR beta chains as tied to cytomegalovirus. In a later analysis, a genetic analysis reported fewer productive-TCR N-insertions in an Asian-associated ancestry cluster than the cohort average.

Regarding this clone: As yet, its antigen is unknown.

V lost 5 bases, J lost 4 bases, and 7 bases stayed unmatched. Germline V lookup: CDR1 SGHTA, CDR2 FQGNSA. This CDR3 region has 14 residues. PCR was performed using 60 Vbeta and 13 Jbeta primers. As originally analysed: A follow-up analysis tallied 65 million to 80 million unique TCR beta chains, 9 million to 11 million shared. TCRdb's copy holds only in-frame clones and misses some; the assay was immunoSEQ multiplex PCR. The V and J calls and clone size were taken over from that table, and D and trimming were inferred from the DNA. Of 150,000 or so clones in the sample, 84% were seen once. The sequenced material came from PBMCs. The sequence was obtained from a boy aged 2 to 10 in good health and CMV-seronegative. The genes are TRBV7-2 and TRBJ1-1; 7 nucleotides align to TRBD1. The CDR3 loop is CASSKGTAGTEAFF. For the CDR3, the DNA is TGTGCCAGCAGCAAAGGGACAGCAGGCACTGAAGCTTTCTTT.